This is a list of T cell receptor beta chains from one sample in a study of T cell responses to AZD1222 COVID-19 vaccine. The data were produced by immunoSEQ multiplex PCR, yet TCRdb's version contains in-frame clones alone and is incomplete. The sample yields over 110,000 clones, roughly 90% seen once. Sequenced material: peripheral blood, taken 28 days after the second AZD1222 dose. These receptors were obtained from an adult who received the AZD1222 COVID-19 vaccine. Both conserved end residues are part of each CDR3. The D gene is left open where the match is weak. For some rows the clone size is stated as once, few or many, or as a class when expanded; others skip it.

clone_size: -
d_call: -
v_call: TRBV20-1
j_call: TRBJ1-5
cdr3_nt: TGCAGTGCTAGTAGCAATCAGCCCCAGCATTTT
cdr3_aa: CSASSNQPQHF

clone_size: -
d_call: -
v_call: TRBV28
j_call: TRBJ1-5
cdr3_nt: TGTGCCAGCAGTTTAACCGGACGAGGGGGAAGGGATCAGCCCCAGCATTTT
cdr3_aa: CASSLTGRGGRDQPQHF

clone_size: -
d_call: TRBD1
v_call: TRBV6-5
j_call: TRBJ2-3
cdr3_nt: TGTGCCAGCAGCCCGACAGGGTCCCCGCAAGATACGCAGTATTTT
cdr3_aa: CASSPTGSPQDTQYF

clone_size: few
d_call: -
v_call: TRBV29-1
j_call: TRBJ2-5
cdr3_nt: TGCAGCGTTGAATACCAGTACCAAGAGACCCAGTACTTC
cdr3_aa: CSVEYQYQETQYF

clone_size: -
d_call: -
v_call: TRBV4-1
j_call: TRBJ1-1
cdr3_nt: TGCGCCAGCAGCCAAGGGGCAGGGGCGGGCACTGAAGCTTTCTTT
cdr3_aa: CASSQGAGAGTEAFF

clone_size: -
d_call: -
v_call: TRBV28
j_call: TRBJ1-1
cdr3_nt: TGTGCCAGCAGTCAAGGGGTGCCGTCCCCTGAAGCTTTCTTT
cdr3_aa: CASSQGVPSPEAFF

clone_size: -
d_call: TRBD1
v_call: TRBV18
j_call: TRBJ1-6
cdr3_nt: TGTGCCAGCAGAGCTTCCGGGACAGGTAGTTCACCCCTCCACTTT
cdr3_aa: CASRASGTGSSPLHF

clone_size: -
d_call: -
v_call: TRBV5-8
j_call: TRBJ2-6
cdr3_nt: TGTGCCAGCAGCTTGGCTGGGTCCTCTGGGGCCAACGTCCTGACTTTC
cdr3_aa: CASSLAGSSGANVLTF

clone_size: -
d_call: -
v_call: TRBV5-3
j_call: TRBJ2-7
cdr3_nt: TGTGCCAGAAGCCCCTACGAGCAGTACTTC
cdr3_aa: CARSPYEQYF

clone_size: -
d_call: TRBD2
v_call: TRBV7-9
j_call: TRBJ2-5
cdr3_nt: TGTGCCAGCAGCCCCGGGCTAGCGGAGGAGACCCAGTACTTC
cdr3_aa: CASSPGLAEETQYF

clone_size: -
d_call: -
v_call: TRBV10-1
j_call: TRBJ1-6
cdr3_nt: TGCGCCAGCAGTCTACAGGATAATTCACCCCTCCACTTT
cdr3_aa: CASSLQDNSPLHF

clone_size: -
d_call: -
v_call: TRBV18
j_call: TRBJ1-1
cdr3_nt: TGTGCCAGCTCAACCACTCGGGCTGGGGGTAACACTGAAGCTTTCTTT
cdr3_aa: CASSTTRAGGNTEAFF

clone_size: -
d_call: TRBD1
v_call: TRBV11-2
j_call: TRBJ1-4
cdr3_nt: TGTGCCAGCAGCCAAGGGACAGCTCCCCAGATGGAGGAACTGTTTTTT
cdr3_aa: CASSQGTAPQMEELFF

clone_size: -
d_call: -
v_call: TRBV16
j_call: TRBJ1-5
cdr3_nt: TGTGCCAGCAGCCAATCCGGGCAGGGCAATCAGCCCCAGCATTTT
cdr3_aa: CASSQSGQGNQPQHF

clone_size: -
d_call: -
v_call: TRBV4-3
j_call: TRBJ2-7
cdr3_nt: TGCGCCAGCAGCCAACCTCAGATACCCCTCTCCTACGAGCAGTACTTC
cdr3_aa: CASSQPQIPLSYEQYF

clone_size: -
d_call: TRBD1
v_call: TRBV6-5
j_call: TRBJ1-1
cdr3_nt: TGTGCCAGCAGCTCCCAGGGGGCGAGAACTGAAGCTTTCTTT
cdr3_aa: CASSSQGARTEAFF

clone_size: -
d_call: -
v_call: TRBV7-3
j_call: TRBJ2-2
cdr3_nt: TGTGCCAGCAGCCAAGTGAGAAGCGCCGGGGAGCTGTTTTTT
cdr3_aa: CASSQVRSAGELFF

clone_size: -
d_call: -
v_call: TRBV29-1
j_call: TRBJ2-2
cdr3_nt: TGCAGCGTGACGCCGCAGGGGACGGACACCGGGGAGCTGTTTTTT
cdr3_aa: CSVTPQGTDTGELFF

clone_size: -
d_call: -
v_call: TRBV19
j_call: TRBJ1-6
cdr3_nt: TGTGCCAGCCGTTACCCAGGGGTTATTAATTCACCCCTCCACTTT
cdr3_aa: CASRYPGVINSPLHF

clone_size: -
d_call: -
v_call: TRBV5-1
j_call: TRBJ1-4
cdr3_nt: TGCGCCAGCAGCTTGGATCTCAGGGCAACTAATGAAAAACTGTTTTTT
cdr3_aa: CASSLDLRATNEKLFF

clone_size: -
d_call: TRBD1
v_call: TRBV28
j_call: TRBJ2-7
cdr3_nt: TGTGCCAGCAGTACCCGGGGGCAGGGGGCGGTCTACGAGCAGTACTTC
cdr3_aa: CASSTRGQGAVYEQYF

clone_size: -
d_call: -
v_call: TRBV7-9
j_call: TRBJ1-1
cdr3_nt: TGTGCCAGCAGCTTAGGACAATCGAACACTGAAGCTTTCTTT
cdr3_aa: CASSLGQSNTEAFF

clone_size: -
d_call: -
v_call: TRBV5-1
j_call: TRBJ2-3
cdr3_nt: TGCGCCAGCAGCTTGGCTCTAACCACAGATACGCAGTATTTT
cdr3_aa: CASSLALTTDTQYF

clone_size: -
d_call: -
v_call: TRBV5-4
j_call: TRBJ1-1
cdr3_nt: TGTGCCAGCAGCCAGGTGCGGGGCAAGAACACTGAAGCTTTCTTT
cdr3_aa: CASSQVRGKNTEAFF

clone_size: once
d_call: -
v_call: TRBV20-1
j_call: TRBJ1-5
cdr3_nt: TGCAGTGCTCAATACGGGGCCCAGCATTTT
cdr3_aa: CSAQYGAQHF

clone_size: -
d_call: -
v_call: TRBV12-3/TRBV12-4
j_call: TRBJ2-4
cdr3_nt: TGTGCCAGCAGCTCCCAGACGGACATTCAGTACTTC
cdr3_aa: CASSSQTDIQYF

clone_size: -
d_call: TRBD2
v_call: TRBV4-3
j_call: TRBJ2-7
cdr3_nt: TGCGCCAGCAGCCCGGGACTAGAGGTCTACGAGCAGTACTTC
cdr3_aa: CASSPGLEVYEQYF

clone_size: -
d_call: -
v_call: TRBV5-4
j_call: TRBJ1-2
cdr3_nt: TGTGCCAGCAGCCGCCCAAGACAGGTGCTAACGGATGGCTACACCTTC
cdr3_aa: CASSRPRQVLTDGYTF

clone_size: -
d_call: TRBD2
v_call: TRBV28
j_call: TRBJ2-1
cdr3_nt: TGTGCCAGCAGCCAAGAGCGGGGACTAGGCTCTAATGAGCAGTTCTTC
cdr3_aa: CASSQERGLGSNEQFF

clone_size: -
d_call: -
v_call: TRBV5-4
j_call: TRBJ1-1
cdr3_nt: TGTGCCAGCAGCTGGGGGGGGGCAGGGTCGGCTGAAGCTTTCTTT
cdr3_aa: CASSWGGAGSAEAFF

clone_size: -
d_call: TRBD1
v_call: TRBV15
j_call: TRBJ2-7
cdr3_nt: TGTGCCACCAGCAGAGATATAGTGGTAGGACAGGGGGAGCAGTACTTC
cdr3_aa: CATSRDIVVGQGEQYF

clone_size: -
d_call: TRBD1
v_call: TRBV28
j_call: TRBJ1-2
cdr3_nt: TGTGCCAGCAGTGCCGTCACAGGGGTCTATGGCTACACCTTC
cdr3_aa: CASSAVTGVYGYTF

clone_size: -
d_call: TRBD1
v_call: TRBV28
j_call: TRBJ1-1
cdr3_nt: TGTGCCAGCAGTCTACAGGGGGGCGGCACTGAAGCTTTCTTT
cdr3_aa: CASSLQGGGTEAFF

clone_size: -
d_call: -
v_call: TRBV5-1
j_call: TRBJ1-3
cdr3_nt: TGCGCCAGCAGCCCCGAGACGGTCTCTGGAAACACCATATATTTT
cdr3_aa: CASSPETVSGNTIYF

clone_size: -
d_call: -
v_call: TRBV15
j_call: TRBJ1-2
cdr3_nt: TGTGCCACCAGCGCGCGTGCAGCTAACTATGGCTACACCTTC
cdr3_aa: CATSARAANYGYTF

clone_size: few
d_call: -
v_call: TRBV27
j_call: TRBJ1-6
cdr3_nt: TGTGCCAGCAGCCGAGCCAGGGGCCACTATAATTCACCCCTCCACTTT
cdr3_aa: CASSRARGHYNSPLHF

clone_size: -
d_call: -
v_call: TRBV27
j_call: TRBJ2-1
cdr3_nt: TGTGCCAGCAGTTTGAGGGAAGGGGACAATGAGCAGTTCTTC
cdr3_aa: CASSLREGDNEQFF

clone_size: -
d_call: -
v_call: TRBV9
j_call: TRBJ1-1
cdr3_nt: TGTGCCAGCAGCGTAGTGGGCTCGGGGGGCCCTGAAGCTTTCTTT
cdr3_aa: CASSVVGSGGPEAFF

clone_size: -
d_call: -
v_call: TRBV7-3
j_call: TRBJ2-7
cdr3_nt: TGTGCCAGCAGCTTAGGGACTTCCGGGGAGCAGTACTTC
cdr3_aa: CASSLGTSGEQYF

clone_size: -
d_call: TRBD2
v_call: TRBV14
j_call: TRBJ2-4
cdr3_nt: TGTGCCAGCAGCCAAGAACTAGCGGCGTCGGTTCAGTACTTC
cdr3_aa: CASSQELAASVQYF

clone_size: -
d_call: TRBD2
v_call: TRBV9
j_call: TRBJ2-5
cdr3_nt: TGTGCCAGCAGCGTAGGGGGACTAGCGGGAGAGACCCAGTACTTC
cdr3_aa: CASSVGGLAGETQYF

clone_size: -
d_call: -
v_call: TRBV2
j_call: TRBJ2-6
cdr3_nt: TGTGCCAGCTCATTACAGGTTTTAGGGTTAGGTGGGGCCAACGTCCTGACTTTC
cdr3_aa: CASSLQVLGLGGANVLTF